This is a list of T cell receptor beta chains from one sample in a study of T cell responses to AZD1222 COVID-19 vaccine. The table came from immunoSEQ multiplex PCR; TCRdb's copy has only in-frame clones and leaves some out. The profile covers 85,000 to 130,000 clones, with about nine tenths appearing a single time and approximately 4.7% taken by the ten largest. The input for sequencing was peripheral blood, taken on day 0 of AZD1222 vaccination. The receptors originated from an adult in good health. Each CDR3 is given with its conserved first and last residue. D genes are given only for firm matches. Part of the rows lack a size; the others show once, few, many or a class for expanded clones.

j_call clone_size d_call v_call cdr3_nt cdr3_aa
TRBJ2-5 - - TRBV11-2 TGTGCCAGCAGCTTACTCCCCCCCGGGAGCGGGGAGACCCAGTACTTC CASSLLPPGSGETQYF
TRBJ2-5 once TRBD2 TRBV7-2 TGTGCCAGCAGCTTAGTTGGAACTAGCGGGAGTGAGACCCAGTACTTC CASSLVGTSGSETQYF
TRBJ1-1 - TRBD1 TRBV19 TGTGCCAGTAGTATGGTCGGACAGGGGAGAGCTTTCTTT CASSMVGQGRAFF
TRBJ1-1 few TRBD1 TRBV19 TGTGCCAGTAGCCAGGGACAGGGGGGGACTGAAGCTTTCTTT CASSQGQGGTEAFF
TRBJ2-5 - TRBD1 TRBV5-1 TGCGCCAGCAGCTTGGCGCCGACAGGGGAGACCCAGTACTTC CASSLAPTGETQYF
TRBJ2-3 - TRBD2 TRBV5-1 TGCGCCAGCAGCCTTGGGACTAGTGCAGATACGCAGTATTTT CASSLGTSADTQYF
TRBJ1-4 - - TRBV6-5 TGTGCCAGCAGCCTACAGGGACAAACTAATGAAAAACTGTTTTTT CASSLQGQTNEKLFF
TRBJ1-2 - - TRBV7-3 TGTGCCAGCAGCTTCGTTGCGGGAGACTATGGCTACACCTTC CASSFVAGDYGYTF
TRBJ1-6 few TRBD1 TRBV11-3 TGTGCCAGCAGCCCCCGGGACAGGCAATCACCCCTCCACTTT CASSPRDRQSPLHF
TRBJ2-1 - TRBD2 TRBV7-3 TGTGCCAGCAGCCTACAGGGACTAGCGAGACCCAATGAGCAGTTCTTC CASSLQGLARPNEQFF
TRBJ2-3 - TRBD2 TRBV6-4 TGTGCCAGCAGCGAGGGACTAAGCACCACAGATACGCAGTATTTT CASSEGLSTTDTQYF
TRBJ2-1 - TRBD2 TRBV18 TGTGCCAGCTCACCACCGAATAGCGGGATGTACAATGAGCAGTTCTTC CASSPPNSGMYNEQFF
TRBJ2-5 once - TRBV19 TGTGCCAGTAGTATAGAGGGAAGGGGAACGGGGACCCAGTACTTC CASSIEGRGTGTQYF
TRBJ1-1 - - TRBV28 TGTGCCAGCAGTTTAGAGAGGCTAGGGGAGGAAGCTTTCTTT CASSLERLGEEAFF
TRBJ1-1 - - TRBV18 TGTGCCAGCTCACCAATGGAGGAGGCTGAAGCTTTCTTT CASSPMEEAEAFF
TRBJ1-5 - - TRBV25-1 TGTGCCAGCAGCGACGGGATGAATCAGCCCCAGCATTTT CASSDGMNQPQHF
TRBJ2-7 - - TRBV15 TGTGCCACCAGCAGAGACCGGGACTACGAGCAGTACTTC CATSRDRDYEQYF
TRBJ1-5 - TRBD1 TRBV2 TGTGCCAGCAGTCCCGGGACAGAGGTTTTGCCCCAGCATTTT CASSPGTEVLPQHF
TRBJ1-1 - - TRBV12-3/TRBV12-4 TGTGCCAGCAGTTTTGGGGGTACTGAAGCTTTCTTT CASSFGGTEAFF
TRBJ1-1 - - TRBV5-1 TGCGCCAGCAGCTTGGACGGGAGGGCCACTGAAGCTTTCTTT CASSLDGRATEAFF
TRBJ2-2 - - TRBV24-1 TGTGCCACCAGTGATTTTCAGGGCACCGGGGAGCTGTTTTTT CATSDFQGTGELFF
TRBJ2-4 - TRBD2 TRBV6-2/TRBV6-3 TGTGCCAGCAGCCCCCCCGGGACTAGCGGGAGTTACTTC CASSPPGTSGSYF
TRBJ1-1 - - TRBV11-3 TGTGCCAGCAGCTTAGGGACTGAGGGGGGGAACACTGAAGCTTTCTTT CASSLGTEGGNTEAFF
TRBJ2-1 - - TRBV7-2 TGTGCCAGCAGCTTAGAATCCTCGGGGCACCGGGAGCAGTTCTTC CASSLESSGHREQFF
TRBJ1-2 - - TRBV12-3/TRBV12-4 TGTGCCAGCAGCCAGGTGGTGGCCTATGGCTACACCTTC CASSQVVAYGYTF
TRBJ1-2 - - TRBV3-1/TRBV3-2 TGTGCCAGCAGCCAAGATTTACGGGGAAGAGACTATGGCTACACCTTC CASSQDLRGRDYGYTF
TRBJ2-7 - TRBD1 TRBV6-5 TGTGCCAGTAGACAGGGACCCTACGAGCAGTACTTC CASRQGPYEQYF
TRBJ2-7 few - TRBV27 TGTGCCAGCAGTTTCGGGGGACCCTCCTACGAGCAGTACTTC CASSFGGPSYEQYF
TRBJ2-1 - TRBD1 TRBV18 TGTGCCAGCTCACCAGGACAGGGAACCTACAATGAGCAGTTCTTC CASSPGQGTYNEQFF
TRBJ1-2 - TRBD1 TRBV2 TGTGCCAGCAGTTCTACAGGGGGCGGAAGGTATGGCTACACCTTC CASSSTGGGRYGYTF
TRBJ2-3 - TRBD2 TRBV10-1 TGCGCCAGCAGTGAGGGACTAGCGGGATTCACAGATACGCAGTATTTT CASSEGLAGFTDTQYF
TRBJ1-5 - - TRBV30 TGTGCCTGGAGTGGAGGGTCGGTGATCAATCAGCCCCAGCATTTT CAWSGGSVINQPQHF
TRBJ1-1 - TRBD1 TRBV5-1 TGCGCCAGCAGCTTGGCGCAGGGGGTAAATGAAGCTTTCTTT CASSLAQGVNEAFF
TRBJ1-1 - - TRBV12-3/TRBV12-4 TGTGCCAGCAGTTTCCGGGAAAAAATTGAAGCTTTCTTT CASSFREKIEAFF
TRBJ2-7 - TRBD1 TRBV29-1 TGCAGCGTTGGAAAGGGGGTCGGGACAGGGGTACAGTACTTC CSVGKGVGTGVQYF
TRBJ1-2 - TRBD1 TRBV3-1/TRBV3-2 TGTGCCAGCAGCCTCCGGGACAGGGGGCGAGGCTATGGCTACACCTTC CASSLRDRGRGYGYTF
TRBJ2-7 - TRBD2 TRBV6-5 TGTGCCAGCAGTTATCAACTCCTAGCGGGAGCCTACGAGCAGTACTTC CASSYQLLAGAYEQYF
TRBJ1-2 once - TRBV5-1 TGCGCCAGCAGCTCTGGATGGGGGGTAGAGGGCTACACCTTC CASSSGWGVEGYTF
TRBJ1-5 - TRBD1 TRBV11-1 TGTGCCAGCAGCCCACAGGGGGTCAATCAGCCCCAGCATTTT CASSPQGVNQPQHF
TRBJ2-1 once TRBD1 TRBV11-2 TGTGCCAGCAGCTTAGGGACAGGGGGGAATGAGCAGTTCTTC CASSLGTGGNEQFF
TRBJ2-2 - - TRBV27 TGTGCCAGCTCGAGGGTAATCGGGGAGCTGTTTTTT CASSRVIGELFF
TRBJ2-7 - - TRBV23-1 TGCGCCAGCCCGCTCCGTGATGGAGGATGGGAGCAGTACTTC CASPLRDGGWEQYF
TRBJ1-1 - TRBD1 TRBV6-5 TGTGCCAGCAGTTACTCCGGGACAGTGAACACTGAAGCTTTCTTT CASSYSGTVNTEAFF
TRBJ1-1 few - TRBV5-1 TGCGCCAGCAGCCGAGCAACAGGTCCTGGCACTGAAGCTTTCTTT CASSRATGPGTEAFF
TRBJ1-5 once - TRBV11-2 TGTGCCAGCAGCGCCGGCGGGGATCAGCCCCAGCATTTT CASSAGGDQPQHF
TRBJ2-3 - - TRBV5-6 TGTGCCAGCAGCTTGCGGGGGACTGTGACAGATACGCAGTATTTT CASSLRGTVTDTQYF
TRBJ1-2 - TRBD1 TRBV2 TGTGCCAGCAGTCCCGGACAGGGGGCAAACTATGGCTACACCTTC CASSPGQGANYGYTF
TRBJ1-4 - TRBD1 TRBV11-2 TGTGCCAGCAGTTTAGGACAGGGGTATGAAAAACTGTTTTTT CASSLGQGYEKLFF
TRBJ1-5 - - TRBV19 TGTGCCAGTACCCAGGGGTCGGGGCAGGCTCAGCCCCAGCATTTT CASTQGSGQAQPQHF
TRBJ2-7 - TRBD1 TRBV27 TGTGCCAGCAGACGGGACAGGGGGTCCTACGAGCAGTACTTC CASRRDRGSYEQYF